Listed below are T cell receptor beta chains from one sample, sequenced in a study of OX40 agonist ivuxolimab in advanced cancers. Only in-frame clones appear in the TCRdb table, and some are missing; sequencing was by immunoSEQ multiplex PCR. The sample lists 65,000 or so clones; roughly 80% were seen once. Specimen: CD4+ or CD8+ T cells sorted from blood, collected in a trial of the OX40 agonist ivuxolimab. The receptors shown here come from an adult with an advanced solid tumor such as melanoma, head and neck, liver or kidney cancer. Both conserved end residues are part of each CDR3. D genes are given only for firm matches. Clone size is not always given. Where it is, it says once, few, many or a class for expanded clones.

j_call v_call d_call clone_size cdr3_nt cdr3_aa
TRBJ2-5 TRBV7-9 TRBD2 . TGTGCCAGCAGCTTATCCCCCCGCGGGAGGGCCATTGTTCAAGAGACCCAGTACTTC CASSLSPRGRAIVQETQYF
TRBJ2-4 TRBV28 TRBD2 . TGTGCCACGGGACTAGAGAGGGACAAAAACATTCAGTACTTC CATGLERDKNIQYF
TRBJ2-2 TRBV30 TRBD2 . TGTGCCTGGAGGAGACTAGCGGTCACCGGGGAGCTGTTTTTT CAWRRLAVTGELFF
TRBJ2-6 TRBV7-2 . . TGTGCCAGCAGCTTAGCAGTAGGATTATCTGGGGCCAACGTCCTGACTTTC CASSLAVGLSGANVLTF
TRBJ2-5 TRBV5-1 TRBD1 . TGCGCCAGCAGCTTAGGGACAGGGAAACAAGAGACCCAGTACTTC CASSLGTGKQETQYF
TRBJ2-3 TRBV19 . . TGTGCCAGTAGTATGGGTACGGGGACCGATACGCAGTATTTT CASSMGTGTDTQYF
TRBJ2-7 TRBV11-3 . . TGTGCCAGCAGCTTAGATTCAGATTACGAGCAGTACTTC CASSLDSDYEQYF
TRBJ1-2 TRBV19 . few TGTGCCAGTAAGGCACCTCAAAGGACATATGGCTACACCTTC CASKAPQRTYGYTF
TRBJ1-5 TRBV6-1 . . TGTGCCAGCCGGGGGGGCTTGGGGCCCCAGCATTTT CASRGGLGPQHF
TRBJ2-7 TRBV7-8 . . TGTGCCAGCAGGGACCCGGGACACTCTTACGAGCAGTACTTC CASRDPGHSYEQYF
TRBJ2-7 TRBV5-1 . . TGCGCCAGCAGCGTTGGAGTGATCTACGAGCAGTACTTC CASSVGVIYEQYF
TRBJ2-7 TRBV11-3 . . TGTGCCAGCAGCAGGCGGGTTGGGTCCTACGAGCAGTACTTC CASSRRVGSYEQYF
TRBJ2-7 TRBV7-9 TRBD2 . TGTGCCAGCAGCTTGACTAGCGGGGCCACCTACGAGCAGTACTTC CASSLTSGATYEQYF
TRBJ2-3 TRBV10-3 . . TGTGCCATCAGTGAGTTCCAGGGTTCTAGCACAGATACGCAGTATTTT CAISEFQGSSTDTQYF
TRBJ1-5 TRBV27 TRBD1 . TGTGCCAGCAGTTTATGGACAGGGGGCTTTCCCCAGCATTTT CASSLWTGGFPQHF
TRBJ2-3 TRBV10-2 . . TGCGCCAGCAGTGCTAGCACAGATACGCAGTATTTT CASSASTDTQYF
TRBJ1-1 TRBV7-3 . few TGTGCCAGCAGCTTAACCGGGAACACTGAAGCTTTCTTT CASSLTGNTEAFF
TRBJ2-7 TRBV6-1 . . TGTGCCAGCAGTGAGGAGGAGACCTACGAGCAGTACTTC CASSEEETYEQYF
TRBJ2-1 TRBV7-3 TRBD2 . TGTGCCAGCAGCTTTAATCTCCCGACTAGCGGGAGCTCCTACAATGAGCAGTTCTTC CASSFNLPTSGSSYNEQFF
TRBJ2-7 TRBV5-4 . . TGTGCCAGCAGCTCCCATTCGACCTACGAGCAGTACTTC CASSSHSTYEQYF
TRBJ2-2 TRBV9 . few TGTGCCAGCAGACTCACCCCAGGGGCCGGGGAGCTGTTTTTT CASRLTPGAGELFF
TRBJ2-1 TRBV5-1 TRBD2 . TGCGCCAGCAGCTTAGCCCTAGCGGGACTGAATGAGCAGTTCTTC CASSLALAGLNEQFF
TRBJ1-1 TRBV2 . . TGTGCCAGCAGTGTAGACAGCCAGAACACTGAAGCTTTCTTT CASSVDSQNTEAFF
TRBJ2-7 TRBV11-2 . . TGTGCCAGCAGCCCCGGACATTCAGTCCACGAGCAGTACTTC CASSPGHSVHEQYF
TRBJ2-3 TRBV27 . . TGTGCCAGCAGTTTAAGGCGGATCACAGATACGCAGTATTTT CASSLRRITDTQYF
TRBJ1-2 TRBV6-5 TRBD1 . TGTGCCAGCAGTTCCCTGGCGACAGGGCTTAACTATGGCTACACCTTC CASSSLATGLNYGYTF
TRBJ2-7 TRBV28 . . TGTGCCAGCAGCTCGACGGTGGGGGAACCAACCTACGAGCAGTACTTC CASSSTVGEPTYEQYF
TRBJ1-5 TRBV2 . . TGTGCCAGCATAGGGCAGCGTGGCAGCAATCAGCCCCAGCATTTT CASIGQRGSNQPQHF
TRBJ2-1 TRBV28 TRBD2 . TGTGCCAGCAGTTTAGGGCTAGCGGACCCAAGGAGCTCCTACAATGAGCAGTTCTTC CASSLGLADPRSSYNEQFF
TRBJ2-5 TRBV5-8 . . TGTGCCAGCAGCTTGGATAGGGACGCAACGGGGACCCAGTACTTC CASSLDRDATGTQYF
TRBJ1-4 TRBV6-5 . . TGTGCCAGCAGTTACTCGCGTGATGAAAAACTGTTTTTT CASSYSRDEKLFF
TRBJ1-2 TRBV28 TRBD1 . TGTGCCATCGCAGGGACAGGGATATTACATGGCTACACCTTC CAIAGTGILHGYTF
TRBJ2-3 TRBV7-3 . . TGTGCCAGCAGCTCCACCCAGAAAGATACGCAGTATTTT CASSSTQKDTQYF
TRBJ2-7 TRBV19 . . TGTGCCAGTAGTACCGGACAGTTCTACGAGCAGTACTTC CASSTGQFYEQYF
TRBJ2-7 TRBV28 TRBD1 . TGTGCCAGCAGTTCCCCTTCCGGGACAGGGGCCTCCTACGAGCAGTACTTC CASSSPSGTGASYEQYF
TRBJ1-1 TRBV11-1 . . TGTGCCAGCAGCTTCCAGATCATGAACACTGAAGCTTTCTTT CASSFQIMNTEAFF
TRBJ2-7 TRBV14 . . TGTGCCAGCAGCCTCCGTCAAGGAGCAGGGAGGCGCGAGCAGTACTTC CASSLRQGAGRREQYF
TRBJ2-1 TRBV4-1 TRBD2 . TGCGCCAGCAGCGCCGGGACTAGCGGGAGGGCCCAGTTCTTC CASSAGTSGRAQFF
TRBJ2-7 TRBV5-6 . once TGTGCCAGCAGCCTGGATGAGGGTACCTACGAGCAGTACTTC CASSLDEGTYEQYF
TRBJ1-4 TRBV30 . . TGTGCCTGGAGTCCTGACAGCTCAACTAATGAAAAACTGTTTTTT CAWSPDSSTNEKLFF
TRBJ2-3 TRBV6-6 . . TGTGCCAGCAGTTACCTACCAGATACGCAGTATTTT CASSYLPDTQYF
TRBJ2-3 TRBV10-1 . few TGCGCCAGCGGAGTAGGGGATACCACAGATACGCAGTATTTT CASGVGDTTDTQYF
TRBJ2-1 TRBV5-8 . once TGTGCCAGCAGCCCCGGACTACTCAATGAGCAGTTCTTC CASSPGLLNEQFF
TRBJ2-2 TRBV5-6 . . TGTGCCAGCAGCTGGGGTACCGGCGACACCGGGGAGCTGTTTTTT CASSWGTGDTGELFF